A selection of T cell receptor beta chains follows, all from one sample in a study of shared clonotypes between healthy human individuals. The method was immunoSEQ multiplex PCR; TCRdb's version includes in-frame clones alone and lacks a portion of them. The sample includes 2,500,000 or so clones, 92% of them seen just once. Sequencing used naive CD4+ T cells from PBMCs. Receptor source: a man in his late teens or twenties in good health. Some clones in this sample may be carry-over from other donors' samples. Each CDR3 is given with its conserved first and last residue. A D gene is named only where the DNA matches it firmly. Expanded clones get a size class; other rows say once, few or many, or leave the size out.

d_call | clone_size | j_call | v_call | cdr3_aa | cdr3_nt
TRBD2 | . | TRBJ2-3 | TRBV7-9 | CASSPLADYTDTQYF | TGTGCCAGCAGCCCACTAGCGGACTACACAGATACGCAGTATTTT
. | . | TRBJ2-7 | TRBV12-2 | CASRTRPYEQYF | TGTGCAAGTCGCACCAGACCTTACGAGCAGTACTTC
. | . | TRBJ1-2 | TRBV28 | CASSLLGFGYTF | TGTGCCAGCAGTTTACTGGGGTTTGGCTACACCTTC
. | few | TRBJ1-1 | TRBV5-1 | CASSLDRNTEAFF | TGCGCCAGCAGCTTGGACAGAAACACTGAAGCTTTCTTT
TRBD2 | . | TRBJ2-7 | TRBV7-8 | CASSLVAGAYEQYF | TGTGCCAGCAGCTTAGTTGCGGGAGCGTACGAGCAGTACTTC
TRBD2 | . | TRBJ2-5 | TRBV5-1 | CASSLDRLAGETQYF | TGCGCCAGCAGCTTGGACAGGCTAGCGGGCGAGACCCAGTACTTC
TRBD2 | . | TRBJ2-1 | TRBV11-2 | CASSTKPGLAGGGFF | TGTGCCAGCAGCACAAAACCGGGACTAGCGGGAGGAGGTTTCTTC
TRBD2 | . | TRBJ2-7 | TRBV5-1 | CASKQAGLDEQYF | TGCGCCAGCAAGCAAGCGGGACTAGACGAGCAGTACTTC
. | . | TRBJ2-1 | TRBV19 | CASSEGGFWNNEQFF | TGTGCCAGTAGCGAGGGAGGCTTTTGGAACAATGAGCAGTTCTTC
. | . | TRBJ2-1 | TRBV5-1 | CASSSGKNEQFF | TGCGCCAGCAGCTCGGGTAAGAATGAGCAGTTCTTC
TRBD1 | . | TRBJ1-2 | TRBV5-1 | CASSWDRGSDGYTF | TGCGCCAGCAGCTGGGACAGGGGGTCGGATGGCTACACCTTC
. | . | TRBJ2-4 | TRBV30 | CAWSNLGRAWGNIQYF | TGTGCCTGGAGTAATCTTGGTCGGGCCTGGGGTAACATTCAGTACTTC
. | . | TRBJ1-1 | TRBV19 | CASQGQGVTEAFF | TGTGCTAGCCAGGGGCAGGGTGTTACTGAAGCTTTCTTT
. | . | TRBJ2-2 | TRBV5-4 | CASSLAGTYTGELFF | TGTGCCAGCAGCTTGGCAGGGACGTACACCGGGGAGCTGTTTTTT
. | . | TRBJ2-1 | TRBV5-1 | CASSLVAADNEQFF | TGCGCCAGCAGCTTGGTCGCCGCTGACAATGAGCAGTTCTTC
TRBD2 | . | TRBJ2-7 | TRBV6-5 | CASRTERGRSYEQYF | TGTGCCAGCAGGACGGAGCGGGGACGGTCCTACGAGCAGTACTTC
TRBD1 | . | TRBJ1-2 | TRBV6-4 | CASSPSGTGLVGGYTF | TGTGCCAGCAGCCCCTCCGGGACAGGGCTTGTGGGAGGCTACACCTTC
TRBD2 | once | TRBJ2-2 | TRBV2 | CASSDYGGRVAGELFF | TGTGCCAGCAGTGATTACGGCGGGAGGGTCGCCGGGGAGCTGTTTTTT
. | once | TRBJ2-5 | TRBV20-1 | CSARGRETQYF | TGCAGTGCTAGAGGCAGAGAGACCCAGTACTTC
TRBD2 | . | TRBJ2-1 | TRBV28 | CASSVSGRGSNEQFF | TGTGCCAGCAGTGTCAGCGGGAGGGGGAGCAATGAGCAGTTCTTC
. | . | TRBJ2-1 | TRBV7-8 | CASSLKGGGSSYNEQFF | TGTGCCAGCAGCTTAAAGGGGGGCGGGAGCTCCTACAATGAGCAGTTCTTC
. | . | TRBJ2-7 | TRBV7-2 | CASSPLRPVYVNEQYF | TGTGCCAGCAGCCCTTTGCGACCTGTCTATGTCAACGAGCAGTACTTC
. | . | TRBJ2-4 | TRBV7-9 | CASSTRGTEEEQAKNIQYF | TGTGCCAGCAGCACACGCGGGACAGAGGAGGAGCAAGCCAAAAACATTCAGTACTTC
TRBD1 | . | TRBJ2-6 | TRBV11-2 | CASSLDRVGANVLTF | TGTGCCAGCAGCTTGGACAGGGTGGGGGCCAACGTCCTGACTTTC
. | . | TRBJ2-1 | TRBV5-1 | CASSLVIAGPIYNEQFF | TGCGCCAGCAGCTTGGTAATCGCAGGGCCGATCTACAATGAGCAGTTCTTC
. | . | TRBJ2-5 | TRBV9 | CASSPDVYQETQYF | TGTGCCAGCAGCCCGGACGTCTACCAAGAGACCCAGTACTTC
. | . | TRBJ2-2 | TRBV28 | CASQSTLYAGELFF | TGTGCCAGCCAGTCCACACTTTACGCCGGGGAGCTGTTTTTT
TRBD1 | once | TRBJ2-1 | TRBV10-3 | CAISESTTGGYNEQFF | TGTGCCATCAGTGAGTCGACCACAGGGGGATACAATGAGCAGTTCTTC
. | once | TRBJ1-2 | TRBV28 | CASSFYGGDYGYTF | TGTGCCAGCAGTTTTTACGGGGGGGACTATGGCTACACCTTC
. | . | TRBJ1-5 | TRBV2 | CASRVNSNQPQHF | TGTGCCAGCAGAGTTAATAGCAATCAGCCCCAGCATTTT
. | . | TRBJ2-3 | TRBV12-5 | CASGSTGTDTQYF | TGTGCTAGTGGTTCGACCGGCACAGATACGCAGTATTTT
. | . | TRBJ1-5 | TRBV28 | CASSLIGGNSNQPQHF | TGTGCCAGCAGTTTAATAGGTGGGAATAGCAATCAGCCCCAGCATTTT
TRBD1 | . | TRBJ2-6 | TRBV7-8 | CASSLKGALSGANVLTF | TGTGCCAGCAGCTTAAAGGGGGCCCTCTCTGGGGCCAACGTCCTGACTTTC